Detailed here is one TCR beta chain. CDR1 and CDR2 (germline): SGHDN, FVKESK. The CDR3 has 14 residues. The V end was cut by 4 bases, the J end by 3 bases, with 10 bases between. The sample is drawn from a study of cytomegalovirus exposure and HLA in healthy donors. Study-wide background: Early released data had about 80 million unique TCRs, all coming from HLA-typed donors.

PCR amplification relied on 60 Vbeta primers (plus 13 Jbeta primers). Libraries were prepared by immunoSEQ multiplex PCR; TCRdb keeps only in-frame clonotypes and omits some of them. The table has about 200,000 clones, approximately 86% seen once. The sequencing sample was made of PBMCs. The chain links TRBV14 to TRBJ2-1; unclear D gene. The source of this sequence is a woman in her 30s in good health and CMV-seronegative. CDR3: CASSLTTVYNEQFF. CDR3 DNA: TGTGCCAGCAGCCTCACCACAGTCTACAATGAGCAGTTCTTC. Full variable domain (rest looked up from reference TRBV14 and TRBJ2-1): EAGVTQFPSHSVIEKGQTVTLRCDPISGHDNLYWYRRVMGKEIKFLLHFVKESKQDESGMPNNRFLAERTGGTYSTLKVQPAELEDSGVYFCASSLTTVYNEQFFGPGTRLTVL.